The 22 T cell receptor beta chains below were found in one sample sequenced in a study of T-cell reconstitution after alpha-beta-depleted transplantation in children. TCRbeta library construction was performed incorporating unique molecular identifiers. TCRdb re-analysed the PCR reads in MiXCR, keeping a single row per CDR3 protein. The sample holds around 960,000 distinct CDR3 sequences; 25% to 35% are singletons and the top ten take about 28%. Sequenced here: PBMCs, mostly from graft donor cells, sampled 360 days after TCRalphabeta/CD19-depleted stem cell transplant. The receptors stem from a boy under two years old who had a stem cell transplant for SCID, so the T cells may come from the graft donor.

The chain uses TRBV7-9 and TRBJ1-1, with D perhaps matching TRBD1 (6 bases). The V end was cut by 1 base, the J end by 4 bases, with 10 bases between. The CDR3 is 14 residues long. Germline-derived CDR1 and CDR2 are SEHNR and FQNEAQ (reference sequence). CDR3: CASSLGPDSTEAFF. The CDR3 nucleotides are TGTGCCAGCAGCTTAGGCCCGGACAGCACTGAAGCTTTCTTT.

This clonotype was counted once. J is TRBJ2-4 and V is TRBV11-1; 8 bases line up with TRBD1. J gave up 3 bases and V 5 bases, and 12 bases lay outside the gene matches. The CDR3 extends over 17 amino acids. Germline V lookup: CDR1 SGHAT, CDR2 FQDESV (reference sequence). CDR3 protein: CASSGRRDRSGKNIQYF. The DNA for the CDR3 is TGTGCCAGCAGCGGACGACGGGACAGGTCGGGCAAAAACATTCAGTACTTC.

This clonotype was counted only a few times. CDR3 amino acids: CSAARDRAGNTIYF. The DNA of the CDR3 is TGCAGTGCCGCGCGGGACAGGGCTGGAAACACCATATATTTT. The chain is built from TRBV20-1 and TRBJ1-3, with 9 bases fitting TRBD1. The CDR3 length is 14 residues. The germline V gene encodes CDR1 DFQATT and CDR2 SNEGSKA (reference sequence). V dropped 6 bases and J dropped 2; count of bases not matched to a gene: 5.

This clonotype has more than one count but fewer than ten. The genes are TRBV5-1 and TRBJ1-2, with D hard to call. CDR1 is SGHRS and CDR2 is YFSETQ in the germline V gene. V was clipped by 4 bases and J by 3 bases, with 22 bases between them. The CDR3 extends over 17 amino acids. The CDR3 spells CASSPSSVSGGDYGYTF. CDR3 in DNA: TGCGCCAGCAGCCCCTCCTCGGTGTCAGGAGGCGACTATGGCTACACCTTC.

This clonotype was picked up a small number of times. V is TRBV4-2 and J is TRBJ2-7; D unclear. Germline assignment: CDR1 LGHNA and CDR2 YNFKEQ. V lost 0 bases, J lost 1 base, and 7 bases lay in between. The length of the CDR3 is 14 residues. The CDR3 region has the DNA TGTGCCAGCAGCCAAGAAGTAGGGTCCTACGAGCAGTACTTC. Protein product: CASSQEVGSYEQYF.

The chain couples TRBV5-1 to TRBJ1-5, with 8 bases fitting TRBD1. The CDR3 is 14 amino acids. Losses at the gene ends were 4 bases for V and 5 bases for J; bases not matched to a gene: 5. Germline V CDR1 and CDR2: SGHRS, YFSETQ. The chain's CDR3 is CASSPGQGHQPQHF. DNA of the CDR3: TGCGCCAGCAGCCCAGGACAGGGTCATCAGCCCCAGCATTTT.

This chain uses TRBV4-2 with TRBJ1-4; TRBD1 might be the D (5 bases). Deletions cut 6 bases from V and 5 bases from J, with 13 bases between. Germline V CDR1 and CDR2: LGHNA, YNFKEQ. The CDR3 sequence is 14 residues long. DNA of the CDR3: TGTGCCAGCAGTCCCGACAGACCAAATGAAAAACTGTTTTTT. Translation: CASSPDRPNEKLFF.

This clonotype was seen a few times. The V and J genes are TRBV5-1 and TRBJ2-3; tentative D call: TRBD1 (5 bases). CDR1 and CDR2 from the germline V gene are SGHRS and YFSETQ. The CDR3 spans 17 residues. V lost 1 base and J lost 2, with 17 bases in between. Written as DNA, the CDR3 is TGCGCCAGCAGCTTGACCTTGTGGGGCCTATACACAGATACGCAGTATTTT. It encodes CASSLTLWGLYTDTQYF. Full variable domain (missing parts from reference TRBV5-1 and TRBJ2-3): KAGVTQTPRYLIKTRGQQVTLSCSPISGHRSVSWYQQTPGQGLQFLFEYFSETQRNKGNFPGRFSGRQFSNSRSEMNVSTLELGDSALYLCASSLTLWGLYTDTQYFGPGTRLTVL.

This clonotype was recorded a few times. The genes are TRBV15 and TRBJ2-2; 7 bases are a match to TRBD1. CDR3 length: 17 residues. In germline, CDR1 is LNHNV, CDR2 YYDKDF (reference sequence). J was trimmed by 3 bases and V by 0 bases; bases with no gene match: 7. The CDR3 here is CATSRDLGQGDTGELFF. The CDR3 DNA sequence: TGTGCCACCAGCAGAGATCTTGGGCAGGGGGACACCGGGGAGCTGTTTTTT. The variable domain in full, with the rest retrieved from reference TRBV15 and TRBJ2-2, is DAMVIQNPRYQVTQFGKPVTLSCSQTLNHNVMYWYQQKSSQAPKLLFHYYDKDFNNEADTPDNFQSRRPNTSFCFLDIRSPGLGDTAMYLCATSRDLGQGDTGELFFGEGSRLTVL.

The chain has TRBV4-3 and TRBJ1-2; 12 bases align to TRBD1. V lost 4 bases, J lost 5 bases, and 8 bases stayed unmatched. This CDR3 comprises 16 residues. Germline CDR1 LGHNA, CDR2 YSLEER. The CDR3 DNA is TGCGCCAGCAGCCGAACCGGGACAGGGGGCGCTTATGGCTACACCTTC. It yields the protein CASSRTGTGGAYGYTF.

The V call is TRBV11-2, the J call TRBJ2-7; 8 bases map to TRBD1. Germline CDR1 SGHAT, CDR2 FQNNGV. This CDR3 has 15 residues. V trimming: 2 bases; J trimming: 4 bases; junction bases outside the gene matches: 7. The CDR3 coding sequence is TGTGCCAGCAGCTTACTGGGACAGGCGTATTACGAGCAGTACTTC. Protein sequence: CASSLLGQAYYEQYF.

The sample holds a few counts of this clonotype. This chain connects TRBV5-1 to TRBJ2-1; TRBD2 might be the D (6 bases). The CDR3 covers 16 residues. Germline CDR1 and CDR2: SGHRS and YFSETQ. V lost 4 bases and J 2 bases, leaving 16 bases between the germline ends. DNA for the CDR3: TGCGCCAGCAGCGGCGGGGCGGACCCTACCTACAATGAGCAGTTCTTC. It is translated as CASSGGADPTYNEQFF.

This clonotype was seen more than once but under ten times. The chain couples TRBV25-1 to TRBJ1-1; D may be TRBD1 (6 bases). Germline loops: CDR1 MGHDK, CDR2 SYGVNS. The CDR3 runs 12 residues. With 10 bases removed from V and 3 bases from J, the gap between germline ends came to 12 bases. The CDR3 nucleotides read TGTGCCACACAGGGTGGGCACACTGAAGCTTTCTTT. Translation gives CATQGGHTEAFF.

The rearrangement joins TRBV25-1 to TRBJ2-2; a weak D match, TRBD1 (5 bases). The CDR3 spans 15 residues. Trimming shortened V by 5 bases and J by 3 bases, and 13 bases separated the two germline ends. CDR1 and CDR2 (germline): MGHDK, SYGVNS. The CDR3 spells CASSYDAGYTGELFF. The CDR3 DNA reads TGTGCCAGCAGTTACGATGCAGGGTACACCGGGGAGCTGTTTTTT.

The V gene is TRBV28, the J gene TRBJ2-5; no reliable D call. This CDR3 is 15 amino acids long. CDR1 and CDR2 from the germline V gene are MDHEN and SYDVKM. Trimming pared 7 bases from V and 0 bases from J, leaving 15 bases between. Here the CDR3 DNA reads TGTGCCAGCAAGCCGCCCCGACCTTACCAAGAGACCCAGTACTTC. It translates to CASKPPRPYQETQYF.

This clonotype came up a few times. The rearrangement joins TRBV6-1 to TRBJ1-3, with D perhaps TRBD1 (5 bases). V lost 2 bases to trimming and J lost 0 bases, with 17 bases between them. The germline gives CDR1 MNHNS, CDR2 SASEGT. The CDR3 loop spans 18 amino acids. DNA for the CDR3: TGTGCCAGCAGTGAATTCCCCCCCGGGACCAGCTCTGGAAACACCATATATTTT. This gives the protein CASSEFPPGTSSGNTIYF.

This chain links TRBV12-3 or TRBV12-4 with TRBJ2-7, with no clear D. The CDR3 length is 14 residues. The V end lost 4 bases, the J end lost 0 bases, and 10 bases lay between the germline ends. CDR3 nucleotides: TGTGCCAGCAGTTGGGCTCAGAGCTCCTACGAGCAGTACTTC. It specifies CASSWAQSSYEQYF.

This clonotype was observed a handful of times. Germline is not matched at one junction end, which may reflect a read error. V usage is TRBV16 and J usage is TRBJ1-2; maybe TRBD1 (6 bases). This CDR3 has 12 residues. CDR1 is KGHSY and CDR2 is FQNENV in the germline V gene. CDR3 DNA sequence: TGTGCCAGCAGCCAGGGGGCCGGGGGCTGCACCTTC. Amino acid sequence: CASSQGAGGCTF. The full variable domain, with the rest looked up from reference TRBV16 and TRBJ1-2, is GEEVAQTPKHLVRGEGQKAKLYCAPIKGHSYVFWYQQVLKNEFKFLISFQNENVFDETGMPKERFSAKCLPNSPCSLEIQATKLEDSAVYFCASSQGAGGCTFGSGTRLTVV.

The rearrangement links TRBV7-8 to TRBJ2-3; TRBD1 matches 7 bases. After removal of 6 bases from V and 2 bases from J, the junction contained 8 bases not matched to a gene. CDR3 size: 15 residues. CDR1 is SGHVS, CDR2 FQNEAQ, per germline. The CDR3 DNA reads TGTGCCAGCAGATTGACAGGGAATCCCACAGATACGCAGTATTTT. Its protein is CASRLTGNPTDTQYF.

V and J are TRBV11-3 and TRBJ2-4; D might be TRBD1 (5 bases). In germline, CDR1 is SGHNT, CDR2 YENEEA. The CDR3 extends over 14 amino acids. Trimming shortened V by 4 bases and J by 5 bases, and 12 bases separated the two germline ends. The CDR3 nucleotides read TGTGCCAGCAGCTCAGAAGGGGCGGAAAACATTCAGTACTTC. Its translation is CASSSEGAENIQYF.

J is TRBJ1-1 and V is TRBV20-1, with 12 bases fitting TRBD1. The ends lost 5 bases at V and 5 bases at J; junction bases unmatched: 9. This CDR3 has 15 residues. Germline assignment: CDR1 DFQATT and CDR2 SNEGSKA (reference sequence). This CDR3 is CSAPRRDRGRTEAFF. The DNA of the CDR3 is TGCAGTGCTCCCCGACGGGACAGGGGGCGAACTGAAGCTTTCTTT.

This clonotype has a handful of counts. The chain's CDR3 is CASSWGAPVSQYF. The DNA of the CDR3 is TGTGCCAGCAGTTGGGGTGCCCCCGTCTCGCAGTATTTT. The chain recombines TRBV6-2 or TRBV6-3 with TRBJ2-3; D is unclear. The V end lost 4 bases, the J end lost 10 bases, and 15 bases lay between the germline ends. The V gene's germline CDR1 is MNHEY and CDR2 SVGEGT. This CDR3 is 13 amino acids long.